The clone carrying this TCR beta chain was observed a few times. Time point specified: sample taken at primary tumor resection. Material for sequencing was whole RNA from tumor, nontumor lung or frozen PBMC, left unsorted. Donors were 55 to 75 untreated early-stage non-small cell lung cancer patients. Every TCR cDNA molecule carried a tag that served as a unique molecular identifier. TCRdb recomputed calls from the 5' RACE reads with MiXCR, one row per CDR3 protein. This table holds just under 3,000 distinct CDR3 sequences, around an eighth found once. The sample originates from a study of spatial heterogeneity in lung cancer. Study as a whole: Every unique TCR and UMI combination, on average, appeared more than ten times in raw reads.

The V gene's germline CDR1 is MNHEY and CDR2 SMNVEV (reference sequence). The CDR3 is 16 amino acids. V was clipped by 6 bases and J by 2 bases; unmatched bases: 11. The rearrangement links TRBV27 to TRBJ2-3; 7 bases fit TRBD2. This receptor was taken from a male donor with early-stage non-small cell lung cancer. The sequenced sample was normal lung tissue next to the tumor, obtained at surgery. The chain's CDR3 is CASRRGSWGHTDTQYF. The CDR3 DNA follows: TGTGCCAGCAGACGCGGGAGCTGGGGTCACACAGATACGCAGTATTTT.